The sequence of this TCR beta chain was determined in a study of blood T cell repertoires in COVID-19. Background on the study: Acute and convalescent COVID-19 specimens originated in the United States, Italy and Spain.

This clone has just one count. Participants were placed into cohorts based on the clinical history they reported. Original data processing: Researchers report that nucleated cell counts were estimated from reference gene primer amplification. Method: immunoSEQ multiplex PCR; TCRdb's copy keeps in-frame clones and lacks some. That table furnishes V, J and clone size, whereas the DNA furnished D and trimming. This table holds approximately 210,000 clones, roughly 82% found once. The receptor was derived from a middle-aged man who had recovered from COVID-19. What was sequenced was PBMCs or T cells enriched from blood (not recorded which).

The CDR3 bases are TGCGCCAGCAGCCGGGGGGAAACTAATGAAAAACTGTTTTTT. Its translation is CASSRGETNEKLFF. V usage is TRBV5-1 and J usage is TRBJ1-4; weak D call: TRBD1 (5 bases). The CDR3 spans 14 residues. Germline V gene lookup returns CDR1 SGHRS and CDR2 YFSETQ. V was shortened by 4 bases and J by 1 base, with 8 bases between the two germline ends.